This TCR beta chain came from a study of cytomegalovirus exposure and HLA in healthy donors. Study observations and caveats: In a later analysis, CMV-associated beta chains were mostly HLA-associated, it appeared. The authors listed 150 to 200 TCR beta chains as cytomegalovirus-associated.

CDR1 is SEHNR, CDR2 FQNEAQ, per germline (reference sequence). V shed 4 bases and J shed 6 bases, with 18 bases lying between them. This CDR3 is built from 15 residues. The PCR had 60 Vbeta and 13 Jbeta primers. The method was immunoSEQ multiplex PCR; TCRdb's version includes in-frame clones alone and lacks a portion of them. In all, the sample yields 100,000 to 150,000 clones. As regards this clone: Its antigen is undetermined.

The genes are TRBV7-9 and TRBJ1-1, with a weak D call TRBD1 (6 bases). The sample comprised PBMCs. This receptor was taken from a man between 18 and 29 years old in good health and CMV-seronegative. CDR3 nucleotide sequence: TGTGCCAGCAGCTCTAGTGGGGGGGGCAGCTCTGAAGCTTTCTTT. Its protein product is CASSSSGGGSSEAFF.